One and the same sample provided the 29 T cell receptor beta chains below, sequenced in a study of T cell repertoires in cytomegalovirus infection. These receptors have no identified antigens. Via MiXCR, TCRdb re-called the reads, giving one row per CDR3 protein. The repertoire holds about 52,000 distinct CDR3 sequences, about 18% seen once, with around three quarters in the top ten. Sample: CD8+ T cells from cultured PBMCs, taken from culture after CMV antigen stimulation. The source is a human donor in good health (CMV status not recorded). Some clones in this sample may be carry-over from other donors' samples.

The chain joins TRBV5-6 to TRBJ2-3; perhaps TRBD1 as D (6 bases). The CDR3 consists of 16 residues. Germline V gene data show CDR1 as SGHDT and CDR2 as YYEEEE. The ends were cut back, 4 bases at V and 3 bases at J, with 18 bases in the middle. CDR3 residues: CASSLESRGLTDTQYF. CDR3 nucleotides: TGTGCCAGCAGCCTGGAGTCCAGGGGCCTTACAGATACGCAGTATTTT.

This clonotype appeared a few times. The rearrangement links TRBV12-3 or TRBV12-4 to TRBJ1-2; 7 positions match TRBD1. Losses at the gene ends were 5 bases for V and 2 bases for J; bases not matched to a gene: 8. The CDR3 is 15 residues long. CDR3 coding DNA: TGTGCCAGCAGTCCCACCTTGACAGGGAACTATGGCTACACCTTC. This encodes CASSPTLTGNYGYTF.

The chain combines TRBV7-6 with TRBJ2-7; D remains ambiguous. This CDR3 contains 14 residues. The V end lost 5 bases, the J end lost 3 bases, and 14 bases lay between the germline ends. CDR1 and CDR2 from the germline V gene are SGHVS and FNYEAQ. In DNA form, the CDR3 reads TGTGCCAGCAGCGACGGCGGCCGAGTCTACGAGCAGTACTTC. Protein product: CASSDGGRVYEQYF.

This chain connects TRBV2 to TRBJ2-7; tentatively, D is TRBD1 (6 bases). Trimming took off 4 bases at V and 4 bases at J, with 11 bases between the two ends. The CDR3 length is 13 residues. Germline V gene data show CDR1 as SNHLY and CDR2 as FYNNEI. CDR3 sequence reads: CASSAGTRYEQYF. The CDR3 coding sequence is TGTGCCAGCAGTGCCGGGACACGATACGAGCAGTACTTC. The whole variable domain, filled in from reference TRBV2 and TRBJ2-7, reads EPEVTQTPSHQVTQMGQEVILRCVPISNHLYFYWYRQILGQKVEFLVSFYNNEISEKSEIFDDQFSVERPDGSNFTLKIRSTKLEDSAMYFCASSAGTRYEQYFGPGTRLTVT.

This clonotype was counted a few times. The J gene is TRBJ2-7, the V gene TRBV6-1; maybe TRBD2 (5 bases). The CDR3 is 12 residues long. Trimming removed 4 bases from V and 4 bases from J, with 8 bases in between. Germline V gene lookup returns CDR1 MNHNS and CDR2 SASEGT. The CDR3 loop is CASSARVYEQYF. CDR3 bases: TGTGCCAGCAGTGCGAGGGTTTACGAGCAGTACTTC.

The rearrangement links TRBV27 to TRBJ2-1; D is unclear. Trimming took 5 bases from V and 12 from J, leaving 17 bases between them. Germline-derived CDR1 and CDR2 are MNHEY and SMNVEV (reference sequence). The CDR3 consists of 13 residues. The CDR3 is CASSPTLRGGQFF. CDR3 sequence (DNA): TGTGCCAGCAGTCCGACCCTTAGAGGTGGGCAGTTCTTC.

This clonotype was counted a few times. This chain joins TRBV6-2 or TRBV6-3 and TRBJ2-3; no clear D. V was trimmed by 2 bases and J by 2 bases, leaving 11 bases between them. CDR1 and CDR2 from the germline V gene are MNHEY and SVGEGT. This CDR3 contains 15 residues. CDR3 protein: CASSYTGRYTDTQYF. The CDR3 region has the DNA TGTGCCAGCAGTTACACCGGCCGGTACACAGATACGCAGTATTTT.

The chain is built from TRBV7-9 and TRBJ2-6; D might be TRBD1 or TRBD2, each matching 5 bases. Germline assignment: CDR1 SEHNR and CDR2 FQNEAQ (reference sequence). The V end lost 4 bases, the J end lost 0 bases, and 19 bases lay between the germline ends. This CDR3 spans 19 amino acids. The DNA of the CDR3 is TGTGCCAGCAGCTCAACTGAGGGGACCGAAGTCTCTGGGGCCAACGTCCTGACTTTC. As protein: CASSSTEGTEVSGANVLTF.

This clonotype came up a few times. The rearrangement joins TRBV6-6 to TRBJ2-7; no clear D gene. The V end was cut by 8 bases, the J end by 5 bases, with 16 bases between. Germline lookup yields CDR1 MNHNY and CDR2 SVGAGI (reference sequence). The CDR3 loop spans 13 amino acids. CDR3 amino acids: CASGSLKAHEQYF. DNA for the CDR3: TGTGCCAGCGGCTCTCTTAAGGCCCACGAGCAGTACTTC.

Only a few counts were recorded for this clonotype. A junction end diverges from the germline sequence, so it may reflect a read error. The chain recombines TRBV7-9 with TRBJ1-2; D may be TRBD1 (5 bases). The CDR3 has 12 amino acids. CDR1 is SEHNR, CDR2 FQNEAQ, per germline (reference sequence). CDR3 DNA: TGTGCCAGCAGTTACCAGACCCGGGACTTAGCTTTC. Translation gives CASSYQTRDLAF.

This clonotype was recorded a few times. The chain recombines TRBV15 with TRBJ1-1; D not resolved. V was clipped by 0 bases and J by 0 bases, with 8 bases between them. The CDR3 is 15 residues long. Germline V gene sequence: CDR1 LNHNV, CDR2 YYDKDF (reference sequence). The CDR3 is CATSRDRGLNTEAFF. The CDR3 DNA follows: TGTGCCACCAGCAGAGATAGAGGTCTGAACACTGAAGCTTTCTTT.

This clonotype was detected only a few times. The chain joins TRBV7-9 to TRBJ2-3; no reliable D call. The length of the CDR3 is 17 residues. Between the trimmed V and J ends, which lost 0 bases and 2 bases, there was a span of 15 bases. Germline V gives CDR1 SEHNR, CDR2 FQNEAQ (reference sequence). The CDR3 DNA follows: TGTGCCAGCAGCTTAGCCCCACAAATCATATACACAGATACGCAGTATTTT. Protein product: CASSLAPQIIYTDTQYF.

This clonotype was seen more than once but under ten times. The V call is TRBV7-2, the J call TRBJ2-7, with 14 nucleotides matching TRBD2. CDR1 and CDR2 from the germline V gene are SGHTA and FQGNSA. V shed 5 bases, J shed 1 base, and the junction held 4 bases outside the gene matches. CDR3 length: 16 residues. The CDR3: CASSQGLAGASYEQYF. The CDR3 DNA sequence: TGTGCCAGCAGCCAGGGACTAGCGGGGGCTTCCTACGAGCAGTACTTC.

In its sample, this clonotype was seen a few times. V gene TRBV7-8 combines with J gene TRBJ2-1; 8 nucleotides line up with TRBD2. J gave up 3 bases and V 2 bases, and 3 bases lay outside the gene matches. This CDR3 region has 15 residues. Germline V CDR1 and CDR2: SGHVS, FQNEAQ. CDR3 sequence: CASSLSGGHYNEQFF. CDR3 coding DNA: TGTGCCAGCAGCTTATCGGGGGGGCACTACAATGAGCAGTTCTTC.

Only a few counts were recorded for this clonotype. The V and J genes are TRBV7-6 and TRBJ1-1; the match to TRBD1 covers 11 bases. The J segment lost 6 bases and the V segment lost 5 bases, leaving 5 bases of the junction unmatched. CDR1 is SGHVS, CDR2 FNYEAQ, per germline. This CDR3 has 14 residues. CDR3 amino acids: CASSARTGGSEAFF. CDR3 coding DNA: TGTGCCAGCAGCGCAAGGACAGGGGGCTCTGAAGCTTTCTTT. The full variable domain, its missing parts supplied by reference TRBV7-6 and TRBJ1-1, is GAGVSQSPRYKVTKRGQDVALRCDPISGHVSLYWYRQALGQGPEFLTYFNYEAQQDKSGLPNDRFSAERPEGSISTLTIQRTEQRDSAMYRCASSARTGGSEAFFGQGTRLTVV.

Remarks on this clonotype: An end of the junction does not agree with germline; a read error may underlie this. The rearrangement joins TRBV4-2 to TRBJ1-3, with D possibly TRBD1 on 5 matching bases. Germline V gene sequence: CDR1 LGHNA, CDR2 YNFKEQ. The CDR3 covers 16 residues. CDR3 in DNA: TGTGCCAGCAGCCTCCGACAGTTTATCTCTGGAAACACCATAAATTTT. Protein product: CASSLRQFISGNTINF.

This rearrangement joins TRBV7-9 to TRBJ1-4; possibly TRBD1 for D (5 bases). V lost 5 bases, J lost 7 bases, and 14 bases lay in between. CDR1 is SEHNR, CDR2 FQNEAQ, per germline (reference sequence). This CDR3 region has 14 residues. The CDR3 loop reads CASSPPGNLEKLFF. The CDR3 DNA reads as TGTGCCAGCAGCCCACCAGGGAATCTTGAAAAACTGTTTTTT.

The gene calls are TRBV20-1 and TRBJ1-2; TRBD1 matches 7 bases. Trimming cost V 4 bases and J 4 bases; bases outside gene matches: 12. Germline V gives CDR1 DFQATT, CDR2 SNEGSKA (reference sequence). The CDR3 contains 15 residues. DNA for the CDR3: TGCAGTGCTACCCCGGGACAGACGTTCGGCTATGGCTACACCTTC. Its protein is CSATPGQTFGYGYTF.

This clonotype occurred a few times. Germline and junction disagree at one end, which may indicate a read error. This rearrangement joins TRBV7-7 to TRBJ2-3; D may be TRBD1 (5 bases). Germline lookup yields CDR1 SSHAT and CDR2 FNYEAQ (reference sequence). The CDR3 is 15 amino acids. The DNA of the CDR3 is TGTGCTAGCAGCCTTAGGGGCAGGGATCCAGATACGCAGTATTTT. Translation: CASSLRGRDPDTQYF.

This clonotype has a handful of counts. The chain is built from TRBV12-3 or TRBV12-4 and TRBJ2-3, with TRBD2 matching 7 bases. With 3 bases clipped from V and 0 bases from J, the junction kept 6 bases outside the gene matches. The CDR3 is made up of 16 amino acids. In DNA, the CDR3 is TGTGCCAGCAGTTTCTCCCTAGCGGTTAGCACAGATACGCAGTATTTT. Encoded protein: CASSFSLAVSTDTQYF.

The chain is built from TRBV5-6 and TRBJ1-6; 9 positions agree with TRBD1. V lost 6 bases and J lost 8; bases outside the gene matches: 9. CDR3 length: 15 residues. Germline V gene lookup returns CDR1 SGHDT and CDR2 YYEEEE. DNA of the CDR3: TGTGCCAGCACCCTGACGGGACAGGGTTATTCACCCCTCCACTTT. It translates to CASTLTGQGYSPLHF.

A few counts support this clonotype. The chain links TRBV4-2 to TRBJ2-7, with 8 bases identical to TRBD1. The CDR3 extends over 14 amino acids. The germline gives CDR1 LGHNA, CDR2 YNFKEQ. With 4 bases clipped from V and 3 bases from J, the junction kept 5 bases outside the gene matches. CDR3 amino acids: CASSPGTGLYEQYF. For the CDR3, the DNA is TGTGCCAGCAGCCCCGGGACAGGCCTCTACGAGCAGTACTTC.

Only a few counts were recorded for this clonotype. The J gene is TRBJ1-6, the V gene TRBV4-1; D unresolved. Germline-derived CDR1 and CDR2 are MGHRA and YSYEKL. V was shortened by 1 base and J by 10 bases, with 14 bases between the two germline ends. This CDR3 region has 15 residues. CDR3 sequence reads: CASSQVPGERSPLHF. For the CDR3, the DNA is TGCGCCAGCAGCCAAGTGCCCGGTGAACGATCACCCCTCCACTTT.

This clonotype was seen more than once but under ten times. This chain links TRBV7-6 with TRBJ2-7; D not certain. The V end lost 4 bases, the J end lost 4 bases, and 8 bases lay between the germline ends. The CDR3 sequence is 12 residues long. Germline V CDR1 and CDR2: SGHVS, FNYEAQ. The CDR3 sequence is CASSSDPYEQYF. In DNA form, the CDR3 reads TGTGCCAGCAGCTCGGATCCATACGAGCAGTACTTC. The whole variable domain, filled in from reference TRBV7-6 and TRBJ2-7, reads GAGVSQSPRYKVTKRGQDVALRCDPISGHVSLYWYRQALGQGPEFLTYFNYEAQQDKSGLPNDRFSAERPEGSISTLTIQRTEQRDSAMYRCASSSDPYEQYFGPGTRLTVT.

This clonotype was observed a few times. The chain couples TRBV6-5 to TRBJ2-3, with D perhaps TRBD1 or TRBD2 (6 bases each). Trimming shortened V by 6 bases and J by 9 bases, and 10 bases separated the two germline ends. This CDR3 comprises 11 residues. Germline V lookup: CDR1 MNHEY, CDR2 SVGAGI. DNA of the CDR3: TGTGCCAGCAGATCGGGGGCGACGCAGTATTTT. Translation: CASRSGATQYF.

This clonotype came up many times. V usage is TRBV7-3 and J usage is TRBJ2-3; perhaps TRBD1 as D (6 bases). V was shortened by 5 bases and J by 3 bases, with 21 bases between the two germline ends. Germline V gene data show CDR1 as SGHTA and CDR2 as FQGTGA. The CDR3 runs 17 residues. The CDR3 nucleotides read TGTGCCAGCAGCCCCGGCGTGGGGGCGAGTAGTACAGATACGCAGTATTTT. Its protein is CASSPGVGASSTDTQYF.

In this sample, this clonotype turned up a few times. This chain joins TRBV6-5 and TRBJ2-7, with TRBD2 matching 13 bases. V was pared by 8 bases and J by 5 bases, with 0 bases of the junction left unmatched. The CDR3 runs 12 residues. Germline V gene sequence: CDR1 MNHEY, CDR2 SVGAGI. CDR3 sequence reads: CASGTSGDEQYF. CDR3 bases: TGTGCCAGCGGGACTAGCGGGGACGAGCAGTACTTC.

In its sample, this clonotype was seen a few times. V is TRBV7-2 and J is TRBJ1-1, with D uncertain. In germline, CDR1 is SGHTA, CDR2 FQGNSA. This CDR3 contains 13 residues. With 4 bases removed from V and 0 bases from J, the gap between germline ends came to 6 bases. The CDR3 DNA follows: TGTGCCAGCAGCTCCTACCTGAACACTGAAGCTTTCTTT. Protein: CASSSYLNTEAFF.

V usage is TRBV6-1 and J usage is TRBJ2-4; D is undetermined. V was trimmed by 0 bases and J by 3 bases, leaving 9 bases between them. CDR1 MNHNS and CDR2 SASEGT come from the germline V gene. CDR3 length equals 15 residues. The CDR3 DNA reads TGTGCCAGCAGTGAAGCGTTGTGGGACAAAAACATTCAGTACTTC. This gives the protein CASSEALWDKNIQYF.